These 28 T cell receptor beta chains were sequenced from one sample in a study of CD8+CD57+ T cells in acquired aplastic anemia. Genomic DNA, serving as template, underwent TCR beta VDJ and CDR3 profiling. TCRdb reprocessed the reads via MiXCR and lists one record per CDR3 protein. The sample has roughly 81,000 distinct CDR3 sequences; under 50% are singletons. The sequencing input was sorted CD4+, CD8+, or CD8+CD57+ T cells (not recorded which) from PBMCs. The receptors here all came from a human donor in good health, serving as a control.

The chain links TRBV12-3 or TRBV12-4 to TRBJ1-1; D possibly corresponds to TRBD1 (5 bases). There are 14 residues in the CDR3. The ends were cut back, 4 bases at V and 10 bases at J, with 19 bases in the middle. For the CDR3, the DNA is TGTGCCAGCAGTTGGGACTCCAATGGGCCTGGAGCTTTCTTT. It encodes CASSWDSNGPGAFF.

This clonotype showed up many times. J is TRBJ1-3 and V is TRBV29-1, with D uncertain. Germline assignment: CDR1 SQVTM and CDR2 ANQGSEA. The CDR3 has 14 residues. V lost 6 bases and J lost 0, with 12 bases in between. The CDR3 DNA reads TGCAGCGTGGAAACGGAAAGCTCTGGAAACACCATATATTTT. Protein sequence: CSVETESSGNTIYF.

This clonotype occurred a few times. The chain has TRBV19 and TRBJ2-5; TRBD2 matches 14 bases. Germline CDR1 is LNHDA and CDR2 is SQIVND (reference sequence). The CDR3 has 16 residues. V shed 6 bases, J shed 2 bases, and the junction held 5 bases outside the gene matches. The CDR3 region has the DNA TGTGCCAGTAGCCTTGGACTAGCGGGGGGACAAGAGACCCAGTACTTC. Residues: CASSLGLAGGQETQYF.

This clonotype was recorded once. The chain employs TRBV7-9 and TRBJ1-6, with unresolved D. This CDR3 is built from 12 residues. The V gene lost 3 bases and the J gene lost 7 bases, with 4 bases spanning the gap. Germline V CDR1 and CDR2: SEHNR, FQNEAQ (reference sequence). The DNA of the CDR3 is TGTGCCAGCAGCTTGCGGAATTCACCCCTCCACTTT. Encoded protein: CASSLRNSPLHF.

V gene TRBV5-4 combines with J gene TRBJ1-1; 8 bases line up with TRBD1. V lost 4 bases, J lost 7 bases, and 12 bases stayed unmatched. CDR3 length: 15 residues. Germline V gene lookup returns CDR1 SGHNT and CDR2 YYREEE (reference sequence). This chain's CDR3 is CASSLLDRDLLEAFF. The CDR3 DNA follows: TGTGCCAGCAGCCTATTGGACAGGGATCTTCTTGAAGCTTTCTTT.

The genes are TRBV25-1 and TRBJ2-3; 7 bases fit TRBD1. Germline V gene sequence: CDR1 MGHDK, CDR2 SYGVNS. The CDR3 covers 14 residues. The trim removed 4 bases at V and 2 bases at J, leaving 3 bases unmatched. The chain's CDR3 is CASSGQGDTDTQYF. Written as DNA, the CDR3 is TGTGCCAGCAGTGGGCAGGGGGACACAGATACGCAGTATTTT. The full variable domain, its missing parts supplied by reference TRBV25-1 and TRBJ2-3, is EADIYQTPRYLVIGTGKKITLECSQTMGHDKMYWYQQDPGMELHLIHYSYGVNSTEKGDLSSESTVSRIRTEHFPLTLESARPSHTSQYLCASSGQGDTDTQYFGPGTRLTVL.

This chain connects TRBV7-2 to TRBJ2-7, with D possibly being TRBD2 (6 bases). Germline CDR1 and CDR2: SGHTA and FQGNSA. There are 13 residues in the CDR3. DNA for the CDR3: TGTGCCCGCAGGAGGGTAGCGGTCTACGAGCAGTACGTC. Protein: CARRRVAVYEQYV.

This clonotype was seen many times. The chain carries TRBV25-1 and TRBJ1-3; 9 bases are shared with TRBD1. The CDR3 has 15 residues. V was clipped by 5 bases and J by 7 bases; unmatched bases: 9. Germline lookup yields CDR1 MGHDK and CDR2 SYGVNS. This CDR3 reads CASSSPGTGTNTIYF. In DNA form, the CDR3 reads TGTGCCAGCAGTTCTCCCGGGACAGGGACCAACACCATATATTTT.

This clonotype was found many times. This chain links TRBV20-1 with TRBJ1-2; no reliable D call. Germline values: CDR1 DFQATT, CDR2 SNEGSKA (reference sequence). With 2 bases removed from V and 1 base from J, the gap between germline ends came to 8 bases. The CDR3 has 13 residues. The CDR3 region is CSARSESNYGYTF. The CDR3 region has the DNA TGCAGTGCTAGATCAGAGAGTAACTATGGCTACACCTTC.

The J gene is TRBJ1-1, the V gene TRBV9, with a tentative D call TRBD1 (5 bases). CDR1 is SGDLS, CDR2 YYNGEE, per germline. This CDR3 contains 16 residues. Trimming pared 5 bases from V and 1 base from J, leaving 18 bases between. The CDR3 bases are TGTGCCAGCAGTGCGAACGCAGGGCCCGGGAACACTGAAGCTTTCTTT. Translation gives CASSANAGPGNTEAFF.

The chain carries TRBV2 and TRBJ2-3; D gene unclear. Germline loops: CDR1 SNHLY, CDR2 FYNNEI. This CDR3 spans 13 amino acids. Between the trimmed V and J ends, which lost 5 bases and 4 bases, there was a span of 10 bases. CDR3 sequence: CASSLRLADTQYF. CDR3 coding DNA: TGTGCCAGCAGTTTACGGTTAGCAGATACGCAGTATTTT.

This clonotype came up many times. V is TRBV20-1 and J is TRBJ2-5; TRBD2 matches 11 bases. Germline values: CDR1 DFQATT, CDR2 SNEGSKA (reference sequence). This CDR3 has 16 residues. V gave up 5 bases and J gave up 7 bases; unmatched junction bases: 15. In nucleotides, the CDR3 is TGCAGTGCTGAGACTAGCGGGATTCCAAAAAGGGGGACCCAGTACTTC. Protein sequence: CSAETSGIPKRGTQYF.

In this sample, this clonotype turned up many times. The chain employs TRBV19 and TRBJ1-1, with D possibly matching TRBD1 (5 bases). Trimming removed 9 bases at V and 5 bases at J, with 13 bases between. This CDR3 is built from 12 residues. The V gene's germline CDR1 is LNHDA and CDR2 SQIVND (reference sequence). The CDR3 here is CASSVGGTEAFF. CDR3 nucleotides: TGTGCCAGCAGCGTGGGGGGAACTGAAGCTTTCTTT.

This clonotype has ten or more counts. J is TRBJ2-5 and V is TRBV20-1; 12 bases are a match to TRBD2. The CDR3 loop spans 17 amino acids. Germline V gene sequence: CDR1 DFQATT, CDR2 SNEGSKA (reference sequence). Germline trimming cut 7 bases from V and 4 bases from J; bases unmatched to any gene: 16. This CDR3 reads CSGLGLTSGGSGETQYF. The CDR3 region has the DNA TGCAGTGGTCTGGGTTTGACTAGCGGGGGCAGTGGAGAGACCCAGTACTTC.

The sample holds many counts of this clonotype. The J gene is TRBJ2-7, the V gene TRBV12-3 or TRBV12-4; 7 bases align to TRBD1. The CDR3 contains 13 residues. J lost 3 bases, V lost 4 bases, and 3 bases had no gene match. The CDR3: CASSSGTDYEQYF. In DNA form, the CDR3 reads TGTGCCAGCAGTTCCGGGACAGACTACGAGCAGTACTTC.

This clonotype was seen many times. This chain uses TRBV2 with TRBJ1-6; the D gene is possibly TRBD1 (6 bases). Trimming took off 6 bases at V and 0 bases at J, with 12 bases between the two ends. The CDR3 is 16 residues long. Germline V gene lookup returns CDR1 SNHLY and CDR2 FYNNEI. The CDR3 protein is CASRGTGSSYNSPLHF. CDR3 DNA: TGTGCCAGCAGGGGCACAGGGAGCTCCTATAATTCACCCCTCCACTTT.

The chain is built from TRBV7-9 and TRBJ2-7, with no clear D. CDR1 and CDR2 (germline): SEHNR, FQNEAQ (reference sequence). Trimming cost V 1 base and J 3 bases, with 7 bases left between them. This CDR3 region has 13 residues. The CDR3 spells CASSLVERYEQYF. The CDR3 bases are TGTGCCAGCAGCTTAGTTGAACGCTACGAGCAGTACTTC.

This clonotype was seen ten or more times. The chain couples TRBV3-1 to TRBJ2-7; 8 positions agree with TRBD1. CDR1 and CDR2 from the germline V gene are LGHDT and YNNKEL (reference sequence). After removal of 1 base from V and 4 bases from J, the junction contained 6 bases not matched to a gene. This CDR3 spans 15 amino acids. CDR3 coding DNA: TGTGCCAGCAGCCAAGGTACAGGGGGTCATTACGAGCAGTACTTC. Residues: CASSQGTGGHYEQYF.

This clonotype came up many times. This chain connects TRBV24-1 to TRBJ1-1; D gene ambiguous. From germline, CDR1 is KGHDR and CDR2 SFDVKD. Trimming stripped 9 bases from V and 0 bases from J, with 10 bases between. CDR3 length: 13 residues. CDR3 in DNA: TGTGCCACCCCCCCACGACTGAACACTGAAGCTTTCTTT. Translating gives CATPPRLNTEAFF.

This clonotype appeared a few times. The genes are TRBV2 and TRBJ1-2; D is undetermined. In germline, CDR1 is SNHLY, CDR2 FYNNEI. The CDR3 covers 13 residues. V was clipped by 7 bases and J by 8 bases, with 17 bases between them. The CDR3 sequence: CASTHQDLLGYTF. The DNA for the CDR3 is TGTGCCAGCACCCACCAGGACCTCCTCGGCTACACCTTC.

The CDR3: CASSLTGINTEAFF. CDR3 nucleotides: TGTGCCAGCAGCTTAACAGGGATCAACACTGAAGCTTTCTTT. The V gene is TRBV7-6, the J gene TRBJ1-1; D perhaps matches TRBD1 (6 bases). There are 14 residues in the CDR3. The ends were cut back, 2 bases at V and 2 bases at J, with 9 bases in the middle. Germline CDR1 and CDR2: SGHVS and FNYEAQ. Combining the CDR3 with reference TRBV7-6 and TRBJ1-1 gives the whole variable domain GAGVSQSPRYKVTKRGQDVALRCDPISGHVSLYWYRQALGQGPEFLTYFNYEAQQDKSGLPNDRFSAERPEGSISTLTIQRTEQRDSAMYRCASSLTGINTEAFFGQGTRLTVV.

At least ten counts were recorded for this clonotype. V is TRBV9 and J is TRBJ2-7; D unresolved. V was pared by 2 bases and J by 3 bases, with 9 bases between. CDR1 and CDR2 (germline): SGDLS, YYNGEE. The CDR3 length is 13 residues. The DNA of the CDR3 is TGTGCCAGCAGCGTCTCCGGTGGCTACGAGCAGTACTTC. Its protein product is CASSVSGGYEQYF.

The chain is built from TRBV13 and TRBJ2-3; D is tentatively TRBD1 or TRBD2 (5 bases each). V lost 6 bases and J lost 2, with 12 bases in between. Germline CDR1 is PRHDT and CDR2 is FYEKMQ (reference sequence). The length of the CDR3 is 14 residues. The CDR3 DNA reads as TGTGCCAGCAGAGGAGAGGGGTACACAGATACGCAGTATTTT. It is translated as CASRGEGYTDTQYF.

The chain uses TRBV5-1 and TRBJ2-5; TRBD1 agrees at 7 bases. Germline CDR1 is SGHRS and CDR2 is YFSETQ. The V segment lost 0 bases and the J segment 4 bases; nucleotides outside the gene matches: 9. The CDR3 spans 16 residues. The CDR3 nucleotides are TGCGCCAGCAGCTTGGGAAGACAGGGTTGGGGAGAGACCCAGTACTTC. It encodes CASSLGRQGWGETQYF.

This clonotype was detected ten times or more. The V gene is TRBV19, the J gene TRBJ1-5; a weak D match, TRBD1 (5 bases). V was clipped by 6 bases and J by 2 bases, with 14 bases between them. The CDR3 is made up of 15 amino acids. Germline lookup yields CDR1 LNHDA and CDR2 SQIVND (reference sequence). The CDR3 is CASSPRQPRNQPQHF. Here the CDR3 DNA reads TGTGCCAGTAGCCCCCGACAGCCACGCAATCAGCCCCAGCATTTT.

The rearrangement uses TRBV5-1 and TRBJ1-1; no clear D. The V and J ends lost 2 bases and 7 bases respectively, with 15 bases between them. CDR1 is SGHRS and CDR2 is YFSETQ in the germline V gene. The CDR3 extends over 14 amino acids. The CDR3: CASSLAPGPNEAFF. CDR3 coding DNA: TGCGCCAGCAGCTTAGCCCCTGGGCCGAATGAAGCTTTCTTT.

The V gene is TRBV7-6, the J gene TRBJ1-1; TRBD1 agrees at 9 bases. Germline values: CDR1 SGHVS, CDR2 FNYEAQ. The J segment lost 3 bases and the V segment lost 5 bases, leaving 7 bases of the junction unmatched. The CDR3 loop spans 15 amino acids. In DNA, the CDR3 is TGTGCCAGCAGCCTCCACAGGGGGCAGGACACTGAAGCTTTCTTT. Its protein is CASSLHRGQDTEAFF.

This clonotype was picked up one time. The chain joins TRBV7-1 to TRBJ1-1; maybe TRBD1 (5 bases). TRBV7-1 qualifies as an ORF whose function is uncertain. With 3 bases removed from V and 0 bases from J, the gap between germline ends came to 23 bases. This CDR3 is built from 19 residues. CDR3 residues: CASSSAGGGIRAVNTEAFF. In DNA, the CDR3 is TGTGCCAGCAGCTCCGCCGGGGGGGGAATTCGAGCGGTGAACACTGAAGCTTTCTTT.